This TCR beta chain was identified during a study of T cell responses to AZD1222 COVID-19 vaccine. General study results and limits: With two AZD1222 doses given, Spike-specific TCR breadth and depth both rose.

The V end was cut by 5 bases, the J end by 4 bases, with 14 bases between. The germline V gene has CDR1 SGHTA and CDR2 FQGNSA. CDR3 size: 14 residues. The sample holds one count of this clone. Its target is unknown. Here immunoSEQ multiplex PCR was the method, and the copy in TCRdb shows in-frame clones only, minus some. The table lists 95,000 to 150,000 clones, about 89% of them singletons, with under 35% in the top ten. This clonotype was obtained from an adult in good health. Here the sequenced sample was peripheral blood, taken on day 0 of AZD1222 vaccination. V gene TRBV7-2 combines with J gene TRBJ1-2; D not certain. DNA of the CDR3: TGTGCCAGCAGCCCCGGACTTTCGGGCTATGGCTACACCTTC. Translating gives CASSPGLSGYGYTF.